This T cell receptor beta chain comes out of a study of radiotherapy plus CTLA-4 blockade in lung cancer. Clones were read by immunoSEQ multiplex PCR, and TCRdb kept only the in-frame ones, dropping some. The sample includes some 74,000 clones, around 73% seen only once; the top ten take less than 7.5%. The CDR3 consists of 14 residues. After removal of 2 bases from V and 4 bases from J, the junction contained 4 bases not matched to a gene. Germline V gene sequence: CDR1 SGDLS, CDR2 YYNGEE. This material consisted of peripheral blood, taken from a patient treated with radiotherapy plus ipilimumab. V gene TRBV9 combines with J gene TRBJ2-5; TRBD2 aligns across 8 bases. The TCR sequence derives from a human donor with non-small cell lung cancer who had a complete response to radiotherapy plus ipilimumab. The CDR3: CASSVDRGGETQYF. CDR3 nucleotide sequence: TGTGCCAGCAGCGTCGACCGGGGGGGAGAGACCCAGTACTTC.